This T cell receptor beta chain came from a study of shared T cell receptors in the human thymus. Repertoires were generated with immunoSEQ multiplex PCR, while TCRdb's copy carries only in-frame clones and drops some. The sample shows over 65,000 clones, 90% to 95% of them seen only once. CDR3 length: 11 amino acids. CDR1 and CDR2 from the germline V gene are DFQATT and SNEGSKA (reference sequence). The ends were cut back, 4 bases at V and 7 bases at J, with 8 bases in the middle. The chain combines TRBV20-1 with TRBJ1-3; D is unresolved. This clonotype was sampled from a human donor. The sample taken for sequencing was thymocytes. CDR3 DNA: TGCAGTGCTATGGGCAGGAACACCATATATTTT. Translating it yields CSAMGRNTIYF.